In this sample, the clone carrying this TCR beta chain turned up a few times. Its antigen remains unknown. A single record per CDR3 protein comes from TCRdb applying MiXCR to the RACE reads. The sample records roughly 250,000 distinct CDR3 sequences, over 8% being singletons. These data come from a study of human T cells and chemical hapten exposure. The CDR3 is 13 amino acids. The V gene's germline CDR1 is WNHNN and CDR2 SYGVQD (reference sequence). The trim removed 5 bases at V and 3 bases at J, leaving 3 bases unmatched. Broader study findings: Significantly more large CDR3 similarity clusters were formed by expanded TCRs than by controls. Donors in the study had alopecia, meaning their immune response may differ from healthy people's. Counts of expanded TCRs (at PT1) showed a positive correlation with patch test score.

The time point denotes: pre-sensitization, week 0. Regarding treatment: therapeutic diphenylcyclopropenone sensitization with weekly scalp DPC. The chain uses TRBV10-1 and TRBJ2-7; the match to TRBD1 covers 8 bases. This specimen was whole blood, taken in connection with sensitization to the hapten diphenylcyclopropenone (DPC). This TCR was recovered from a woman between 35 and 50 years old with alopecia areata. Some clones in this sample may be carry-over from other donors' samples. CDR3 loop: CASSTGQGYEQYF. CDR3 bases: TGCGCCAGCAGTACAGGACAGGGCTACGAGCAGTACTTC.